Detailed here is one TCR beta chain. Sequencing was performed with immunoSEQ multiplex PCR; in TCRdb, only in-frame clones are kept and a portion is missing. Here the sample spans around 200,000 clones, about 86% being singletons. The entry originates in a study of blood T cell repertoires in COVID-19. Study context: Some COVID-19 samples were acute and others convalescent; all came from the United States, Italy and Spain.

Germline loops: CDR1 KGHDR, CDR2 SFDVKD. V gave up 4 bases and J gave up 2 bases; unmatched junction bases: 12. This CDR3 has 19 amino acids. This clonotype was obtained from a woman aged 25 to 39 who had been exposed to COVID-19. The V call is TRBV24-1, the J call TRBJ2-1, with 11 positions matching TRBD2. Material: PBMCs or T cells enriched from blood (not recorded which). Here the CDR3 reads CATSEPGLAEGGTYNEQFF. CDR3 nucleotide sequence: TGTGCCACCAGTGAGCCGGGACTAGCGGAAGGGGGTACCTACAATGAGCAGTTCTTC.